The entry below gives a single T cell receptor (beta chain) sequence along with its context. Using immunoSEQ multiplex PCR, the repertoire was profiled, and TCRdb retains in-frame clones only, with some absent. Among around 50,000 clones, roughly 80% were seen once, and the ten largest hold approximately 5.3%. This entry belongs to a study of blood T cell repertoires in COVID-19. CDR1 is KGHSH, CDR2 LQKENI, per germline. The length of the CDR3 is 14 residues. The V gene end was trimmed by 3 bases and the J gene end by 5 bases; junction bases not matched to a gene: 6. V usage is TRBV18 and J usage is TRBJ2-5; 7 positions agree with TRBD1. The source is a human donor in a cohort sampled during active COVID-19. The sequenced sample was peripheral blood. In DNA, the CDR3 is TGTGCCAGCTCACCTCGGACACAGGGGGAGACCCAGTACTTC. This gives the protein CASSPRTQGETQYF.